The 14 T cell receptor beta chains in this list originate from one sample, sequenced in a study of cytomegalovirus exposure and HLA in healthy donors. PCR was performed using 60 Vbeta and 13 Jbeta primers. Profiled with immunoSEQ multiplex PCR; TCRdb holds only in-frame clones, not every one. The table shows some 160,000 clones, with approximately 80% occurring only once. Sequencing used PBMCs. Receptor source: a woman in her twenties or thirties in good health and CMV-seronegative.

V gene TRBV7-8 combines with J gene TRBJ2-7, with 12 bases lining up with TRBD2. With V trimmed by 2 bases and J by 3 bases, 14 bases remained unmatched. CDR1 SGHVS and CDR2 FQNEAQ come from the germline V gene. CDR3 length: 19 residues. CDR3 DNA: TGTGCCAGCAGCTTATTCTTAGGTCTGACTAGCGGGAGCCACTACGAGCAGTACTTC. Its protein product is CASSLFLGLTSGSHYEQYF.

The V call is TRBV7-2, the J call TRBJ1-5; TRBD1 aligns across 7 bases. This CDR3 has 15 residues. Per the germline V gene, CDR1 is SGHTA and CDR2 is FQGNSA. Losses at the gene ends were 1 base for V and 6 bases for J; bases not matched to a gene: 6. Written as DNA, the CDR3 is TGTGCCAGCAGCTTAGGACAGGGAAGGCTTCAGCCCCAGCATTTT. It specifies CASSLGQGRLQPQHF.

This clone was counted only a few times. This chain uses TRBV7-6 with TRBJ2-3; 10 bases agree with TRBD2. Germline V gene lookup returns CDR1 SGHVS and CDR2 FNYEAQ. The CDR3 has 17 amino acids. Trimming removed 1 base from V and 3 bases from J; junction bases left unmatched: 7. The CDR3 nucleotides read TGTGCCAGCAGCTTAGATGCTAGCGGGGGAGGGACAGATACGCAGTATTTT. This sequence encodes CASSLDASGGGTDTQYF.

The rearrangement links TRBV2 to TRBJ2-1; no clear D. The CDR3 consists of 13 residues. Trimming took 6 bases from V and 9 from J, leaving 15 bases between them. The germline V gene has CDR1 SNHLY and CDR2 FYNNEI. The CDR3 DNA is TGTGCCAGCAGCGATATACGGTCAGGTGAGCAGTTCTTC. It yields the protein CASSDIRSGEQFF.

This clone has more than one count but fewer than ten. CDR3 coding DNA: TGCGCCAGCAGCCTCGGGACTGTGGGCAATCAGCCCCAGCATTTT. Protein: CASSLGTVGNQPQHF. The rearrangement joins TRBV4-1 to TRBJ1-5; weak D call: TRBD1 (5 bases). CDR3 size: 15 residues. Trimming removed 4 bases from V and 2 bases from J, with 12 bases in between. Germline V gene data show CDR1 as MGHRA and CDR2 as YSYEKL.

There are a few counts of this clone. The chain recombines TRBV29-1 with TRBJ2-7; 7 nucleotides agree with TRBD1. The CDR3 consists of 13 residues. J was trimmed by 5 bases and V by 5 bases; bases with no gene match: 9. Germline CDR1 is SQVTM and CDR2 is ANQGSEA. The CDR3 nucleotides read TGCAGCGTTCTGACAGGGTATGTCCACGAGCAGTACTTC. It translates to CSVLTGYVHEQYF.

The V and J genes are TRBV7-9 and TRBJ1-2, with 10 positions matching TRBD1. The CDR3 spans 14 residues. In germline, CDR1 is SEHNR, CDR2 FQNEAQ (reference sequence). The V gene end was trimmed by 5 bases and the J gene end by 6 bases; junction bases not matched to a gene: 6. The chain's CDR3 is CASSPPGQGNGYTF. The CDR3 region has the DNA TGTGCCAGCAGCCCCCCGGGACAGGGGAATGGCTACACCTTC.

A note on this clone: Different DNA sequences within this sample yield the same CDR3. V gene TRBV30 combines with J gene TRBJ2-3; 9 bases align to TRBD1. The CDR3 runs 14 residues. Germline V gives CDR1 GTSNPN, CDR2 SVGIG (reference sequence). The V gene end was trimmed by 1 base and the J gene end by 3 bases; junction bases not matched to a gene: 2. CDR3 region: CAWSAGQGTDTQYF. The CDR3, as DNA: TGTGCCTGGAGTGCAGGACAGGGGACAGATACGCAGTATTTT.

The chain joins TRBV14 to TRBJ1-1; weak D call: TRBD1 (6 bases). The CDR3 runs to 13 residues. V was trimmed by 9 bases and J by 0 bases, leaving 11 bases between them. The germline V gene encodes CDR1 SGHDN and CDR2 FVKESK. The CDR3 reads CASTGQLNTEAFF. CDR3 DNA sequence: TGTGCCAGTACAGGGCAGTTGAACACTGAAGCTTTCTTT.

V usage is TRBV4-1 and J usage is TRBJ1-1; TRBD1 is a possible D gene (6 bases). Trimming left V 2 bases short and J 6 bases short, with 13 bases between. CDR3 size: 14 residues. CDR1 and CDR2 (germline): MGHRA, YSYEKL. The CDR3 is CASSQLRGGPEAFF. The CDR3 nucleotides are TGCGCCAGCAGCCAACTCAGGGGTGGCCCTGAAGCTTTCTTT.

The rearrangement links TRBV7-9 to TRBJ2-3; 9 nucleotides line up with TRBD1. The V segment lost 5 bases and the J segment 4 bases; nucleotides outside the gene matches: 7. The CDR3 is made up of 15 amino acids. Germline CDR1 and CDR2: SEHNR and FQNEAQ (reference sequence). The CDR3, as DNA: TGTGCCAGCAGCACCTGGGACAGGGAAGCAGATACGCAGTATTTT. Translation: CASSTWDREADTQYF.

The CDR3 protein is CPRTGTPPGYTF. The CDR3 region has the DNA TGTCCTCGGACAGGGACGCCCCCTGGCTACACCTTC. This chain joins TRBV12-2 and TRBJ1-2; TRBD1 reflects the table's D call only, with no check against the DNA. TRBV12-2 is reported as a pseudogene. The CDR3 has 12 residues.

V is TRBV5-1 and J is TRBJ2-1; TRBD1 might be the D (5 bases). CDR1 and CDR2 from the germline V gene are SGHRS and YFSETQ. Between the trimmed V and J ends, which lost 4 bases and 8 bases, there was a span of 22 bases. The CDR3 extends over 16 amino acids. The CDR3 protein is CASSPVRGFSLDEQFF. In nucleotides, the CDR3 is TGCGCCAGCAGCCCGGTAAGGGGATTCAGCCTCGATGAGCAGTTCTTC.

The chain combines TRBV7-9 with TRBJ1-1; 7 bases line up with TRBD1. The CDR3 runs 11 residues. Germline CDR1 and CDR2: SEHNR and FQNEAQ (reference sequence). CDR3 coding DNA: TGTGTAGGGGGCCTGAACACTGAAGCTTTCTTT. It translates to CVGGLNTEAFF.